This TCR beta chain was captured by sequencing in a study of OX40 agonist ivuxolimab in advanced cancers. Findings of the study overall: Antigen specificity of clonally expanded peripheral T cells was not established. CD8+ T cells averaged more expanded clones than CD4+.

Some clones are missing from TCRdb's copy, which holds only in-frame ones; the method was immunoSEQ multiplex PCR. The sample lists 65,000 to 90,000 clones, approximately 85% seen once, with approximately 0.5% in the top ten. On this clone: Its antigen is not identified.

The specimen was CD4+ or CD8+ T cells sorted from blood, collected in a trial of the OX40 agonist ivuxolimab. This sequence was found in an adult with an advanced solid tumor such as melanoma, head and neck, liver or kidney cancer.

CDR3 loop: CASSEAGTGKGYTF. In nucleotides, the CDR3 is TGTGCCAGCAGTGAAGCTGGGACAGGGAAGGGCTACACCTTC. The chain employs TRBV2 and TRBJ1-2; 9 bases fit TRBD1. The CDR3 length is 14 residues. Unmatched junction bases numbered 4, after V lost 0 bases and J lost 8 bases. Germline assignment: CDR1 SNHLY and CDR2 FYNNEI.